These 28 T cell receptor beta chains came from one sample sequenced in a study of blood T cell repertoires in COVID-19. Repertoires were generated with immunoSEQ multiplex PCR, while TCRdb's copy carries only in-frame clones and drops some. The sample shows under 250,000 clones, 85% to 90% of them seen only once. Specimen: peripheral blood. The origin of the receptors is a man at least 80 years old with acute or convalescent COVID-19.

The V gene is TRBV6-5, the J gene TRBJ1-2, with D possibly being TRBD1 (5 bases). This CDR3 has 15 residues. V was cut by 6 bases and J by 10 bases, with 24 bases left in between. Germline lookup yields CDR1 MNHEY and CDR2 SVGAGI. Here the CDR3 reads CASSRYEQFQGPYTF. DNA for the CDR3: TGTGCCAGCAGCAGATACGAACAATTCCAGGGCCCCTACACCTTC.

In this sample, this clone turned up a few times. The rearrangement uses TRBV19 and TRBJ2-7; 12 bases line up with TRBD2. The CDR3 is made up of 14 amino acids. J gave up 4 bases and V 8 bases, and 6 bases lay outside the gene matches. Per the germline V gene, CDR1 is LNHDA and CDR2 is SQIVND (reference sequence). CDR3 DNA: TGTGCCAGTGCGCGGACTAGCGGGATTTACGAGCAGTACTTC. Amino acid sequence: CASARTSGIYEQYF.

The CDR3 region is CASSSTGNYGYTF. Here the CDR3 DNA reads TGTGCCAGCAGTTCGACAGGGAACTATGGCTACACCTTC. The chain uses TRBV28 and TRBJ1-2; 7 positions match TRBD1. The CDR3 runs 13 residues. Per germline, CDR1 MDHEN and CDR2 SYDVKM. Trimming cost V 4 bases and J 2 bases; bases outside gene matches: 1.

This clone was detected a few times. The chain uses TRBV9 and TRBJ1-1; 7 bases align to TRBD1. CDR3 length: 14 residues. Germline assignment: CDR1 SGDLS and CDR2 YYNGEE. V gave up 4 bases and J gave up 1 base; unmatched junction bases: 4. The CDR3, as DNA: TGTGCCAGCAGCACCAGGGGGGAGAACACTGAAGCTTTCTTT. Translating gives CASSTRGENTEAFF.

This chain links TRBV6-5 with TRBJ2-5; TRBD1 aligns across 8 bases. V was clipped by 8 bases and J by 2 bases; unmatched bases: 4. This CDR3 region has 13 residues. CDR1 MNHEY and CDR2 SVGAGI come from the germline V gene. CDR3 sequence reads: CASRTGGQETQYF. DNA of the CDR3: TGTGCCAGCCGTACAGGGGGTCAAGAGACCCAGTACTTC.

The chain joins TRBV2 to TRBJ2-6; 8 nucleotides match TRBD1. CDR1 and CDR2 from the germline V gene are SNHLY and FYNNEI. This CDR3 has 20 residues. With V trimmed by 2 bases and J by 3 bases, 15 bases remained unmatched. The CDR3 nucleotides are TGTGCCAGCAGTGAACGCCCGACAGGGGAAACGCTATTTGGGGCCAACGTCCTGACTTTC. It yields the protein CASSERPTGETLFGANVLTF.

The gene calls are TRBV9 and TRBJ1-1; D may be TRBD1 (6 bases). The V gene lost 0 bases and the J gene lost 11 bases, with 14 bases spanning the gap. Per the germline V gene, CDR1 is SGDLS and CDR2 is YYNGEE. The CDR3 totals 13 residues. The CDR3 spells CASSVVQGTAAFF. The CDR3 DNA reads TGTGCCAGCAGCGTAGTACAGGGCACGGCGGCTTTCTTT.

This chain joins TRBV19 and TRBJ1-5, with TRBD1 identical over 7 bases. This CDR3 comprises 15 residues. The germline V gene has CDR1 LNHDA and CDR2 SQIVND (reference sequence). V was clipped by 5 bases and J by 2 bases; unmatched bases: 6. In DNA, the CDR3 is TGTGCCAGTAGTTTTACAGGGGCCGGCAATCAGCCCCAGCATTTT. The encoded protein is CASSFTGAGNQPQHF.

The gene calls are TRBV11-1 and TRBJ2-7; D uncertain. The CDR3 is made up of 15 amino acids. Germline V gives CDR1 SGHAT, CDR2 FQDESV (reference sequence). Trimming left V 3 bases short and J 6 bases short, with 18 bases between. The CDR3: CASSFSTGSRGEQYF. The CDR3 nucleotides read TGTGCCAGCAGCTTCAGCACCGGGTCCCGCGGCGAGCAGTACTTC.

This chain links TRBV28 with TRBJ1-1; D perhaps matches TRBD1 (5 bases). Germline loops: CDR1 MDHEN, CDR2 SYDVKM. The CDR3 covers 15 residues. Trimming cost V 5 bases and J 5 bases, with 18 bases left between them. CDR3 sequence reads: CASSLDPPRGTEAFF. CDR3 nucleotides: TGTGCCAGCAGTCTAGACCCTCCCCGGGGGACTGAAGCTTTCTTT. The whole variable domain, filled in from reference TRBV28 and TRBJ1-1, reads DVKVTQSSRYLVKRTGEKVFLECVQDMDHENMFWYRQDPGLGLRLIYFSYDVKMKEKGDIPEGYSVSREKKERFSLILESASTNQTSMYLCASSLDPPRGTEAFFGQGTRLTVV.

The rearrangement joins TRBV6-9 to TRBJ2-1, with no clear D. Trimming pared 0 bases from V and 3 bases from J, leaving 9 bases between. Germline loops: CDR1 MNHGY, CDR2 SVAAGI. The CDR3 covers 15 residues. The CDR3 nucleotides read TGTGCCAGCAGTTATTCGTCGCGGCGCTACAATGAGCAGTTCTTC. Translated: CASSYSSRRYNEQFF.

This clone showed up just once. The chain links TRBV4-1 to TRBJ1-2; D might be TRBD1 (6 bases). This CDR3 region has 16 residues. Trimming removed 0 bases from V and 2 bases from J, with 13 bases in between. Germline CDR1 MGHRA, CDR2 YSYEKL. The CDR3 DNA is TGCGCCAGCAGCCAAGACCCCTGGACAGCGAACTATGGCTACACCTTC. This codes for CASSQDPWTANYGYTF.

The chain recombines TRBV9 with TRBJ2-2; 11 nucleotides match TRBD2. The CDR3 is 16 residues long. J lost 5 bases, V lost 3 bases, and 6 bases had no gene match. CDR1 is SGDLS and CDR2 is YYNGEE in the germline V gene. The CDR3 DNA follows: TGTGCCAGCAGCGCGGCTAGCGGGGGGTGGACCGGGGAGCTGTTTTTT. It specifies CASSAASGGWTGELFF.

The chain links TRBV27 to TRBJ1-1, with 8 positions matching TRBD1. The V gene's germline CDR1 is MNHEY and CDR2 SMNVEV (reference sequence). This CDR3 is 13 amino acids long. V dropped 6 bases and J dropped 11; count of bases not matched to a gene: 11. The CDR3 loop is CASRAIDRGWAFF. DNA for the CDR3: TGTGCCAGCAGAGCCATAGACAGGGGCTGGGCTTTCTTT.

J is TRBJ1-6 and V is TRBV6-6; TRBD1 matches at 8 bases. Germline lookup yields CDR1 MNHNY and CDR2 SVGAGI (reference sequence). This CDR3 has 16 residues. Trimming removed 4 bases from V and 6 bases from J; junction bases left unmatched: 8. The CDR3 here is CASSSRQGPANSPLHF. In DNA, the CDR3 is TGTGCCAGCAGTTCCCGACAGGGGCCGGCTAATTCACCCCTCCACTTT.

The CDR3 protein is CASRYTEINYGYTF. The DNA for the CDR3 is TGTGCCAGTAGGTACACGGAGATTAACTATGGCTACACCTTC. The rearrangement joins TRBV19 to TRBJ1-2; D remains unclear. The CDR3 contains 14 residues. Germline V gene sequence: CDR1 LNHDA, CDR2 SQIVND (reference sequence). The V end lost 6 bases, the J end lost 1 base, and 12 bases lay between the germline ends.

This rearrangement joins TRBV2 to TRBJ1-2, with a possible D match to TRBD1 (6 bases). This CDR3 is built from 13 residues. V lost 6 bases, J lost 4 bases, and 12 bases lay in between. Germline V gene data show CDR1 as SNHLY and CDR2 as FYNNEI. The CDR3 reads CASSADSVYGYTF. CDR3 bases: TGTGCCAGCAGCGCGGACAGTGTCTATGGCTACACCTTC.

The V call is TRBV3-1 (or the pseudogene TRBV3-2), the J call TRBJ2-3; 8 bases are a match to TRBD2. Looked up from germline, CDR1 is LGHDT and CDR2 is YNNKEL (reference sequence). CDR3 size: 16 residues. With 4 bases clipped from V and 0 bases from J, the junction kept 6 bases outside the gene matches. The CDR3 spells CASSPRTSPSTDTQYF. CDR3 nucleotides: TGTGCCAGCAGCCCGCGGACTAGCCCAAGCACAGATACGCAGTATTTT.

This clone was seen just once. V and J are TRBV5-1 and TRBJ2-5; TRBD2 matches 15 bases. The J segment lost 5 bases and the V segment lost 0 bases, leaving 5 bases of the junction unmatched. CDR1 is SGHRS and CDR2 is YFSETQ in the germline V gene. This CDR3 contains 17 residues. The CDR3 DNA reads TGCGCCAGCAGCTTGGGGACTAGCGGGGGGGCAGTTGAGACCCAGTACTTC. Translation: CASSLGTSGGAVETQYF.

The sample holds a few counts of this clone. The chain's CDR3 is CASSQDMIGGTEAFF. The CDR3, as DNA: TGCGCCAGCAGCCAAGATATGATAGGGGGCACTGAAGCTTTCTTT. The V gene is TRBV4-3, the J gene TRBJ1-1, with a possible D match to TRBD1 (6 bases). Germline CDR1 is LGHNA and CDR2 is YSLEER. CDR3 length: 15 amino acids. The V and J ends lost 0 bases and 4 bases respectively, with 12 bases between them.

The V and J genes are TRBV5-1 and TRBJ1-6; possibly TRBD1 for D (6 bases). From germline, CDR1 is SGHRS and CDR2 YFSETQ. The CDR3 is 17 residues long. Trimming took off 1 base at V and 6 bases at J, with 17 bases between the two ends. The CDR3 nucleotides read TGCGCCAGCAGCTTGTATTCAGGGGATAGTATTAATTCACCCCTCCACTTT. Translated: CASSLYSGDSINSPLHF.

This chain links TRBV7-2 with TRBJ2-1; 11 bases are shared with TRBD2. Trimming removed 7 bases from V and 4 bases from J; junction bases left unmatched: 9. This CDR3 is built from 16 residues. CDR1 and CDR2 from the germline V gene are SGHTA and FQGNSA. The chain's CDR3 is CASNLEASGGYNEQFF. In DNA form, the CDR3 reads TGTGCCAGCAACCTTGAGGCTAGCGGGGGGTACAATGAGCAGTTCTTC.

This chain uses TRBV4-2 with TRBJ2-1, with TRBD2 matching over 9 bases. Germline trimming cut 3 bases from V and 9 bases from J; bases unmatched to any gene: 15. CDR1 and CDR2 from the germline V gene are LGHNA and YNFKEQ. This CDR3 has 17 amino acids. The CDR3 loop reads CASSHPSGTPFFGEQFF. For the CDR3, the DNA is TGTGCCAGCAGCCACCCTAGCGGGACTCCCTTTTTTGGTGAGCAGTTCTTC.

The chain uses TRBV7-9 and TRBJ2-5; 9 nucleotides match TRBD1. After removal of 5 bases from V and 0 bases from J, the junction contained 4 bases not matched to a gene. Germline CDR1 is SEHNR and CDR2 is FQNEAQ (reference sequence). CDR3 size: 15 residues. CDR3 coding DNA: TGTGCCAGCAGCCGGGACAGGGCCTACCAAGAGACCCAGTACTTC. Protein product: CASSRDRAYQETQYF.

The chain carries TRBV5-1 and TRBJ1-1, with TRBD1 matching 7 bases. This CDR3 is 14 amino acids long. Looked up from germline, CDR1 is SGHRS and CDR2 is YFSETQ. Trimming at V came to 4 bases and at J to 1 base, leaving 4 bases not matched to a gene. The CDR3 spells CASSKGQENTEAFF. The CDR3 DNA reads as TGCGCCAGCAGCAAAGGACAGGAGAACACTGAAGCTTTCTTT.

The V call is TRBV5-4, the J call TRBJ2-1, with TRBD2 matching 9 bases. Germline CDR1 SGHNT, CDR2 YYREEE (reference sequence). The trim removed 3 bases at V and 3 bases at J, leaving 7 bases unmatched. The CDR3 extends over 16 amino acids. CDR3 nucleotide sequence: TGTGCCAGCAGCTCCCGCGGGGGGGAATTCTACAATGAGCAGTTCTTC. It specifies CASSSRGGEFYNEQFF.

The V and J genes are TRBV7-6 and TRBJ2-5, with a weak D call TRBD2 (6 bases). Germline V gives CDR1 SGHVS, CDR2 FNYEAQ. This CDR3 region has 16 residues. The V end was cut by 5 bases, the J end by 2 bases, with 18 bases between. In DNA form, the CDR3 reads TGTGCCAGCAGCCCGAGGAGGGAGGTAAAACAAGAGACCCAGTACTTC. Translation gives CASSPRREVKQETQYF.

The DNA for the CDR3 is TGTGCCAGCAGTGAAGGCAGGGGGCGAGGCACAGATACGCAGTATTTT. This codes for CASSEGRGRGTDTQYF. This chain joins TRBV6-1 and TRBJ2-3; 8 nucleotides align to TRBD1. Trimming removed 1 base from V and 1 base from J; junction bases left unmatched: 4. Germline V CDR1 and CDR2: MNHNS, SASEGT. The CDR3 is 16 residues long.